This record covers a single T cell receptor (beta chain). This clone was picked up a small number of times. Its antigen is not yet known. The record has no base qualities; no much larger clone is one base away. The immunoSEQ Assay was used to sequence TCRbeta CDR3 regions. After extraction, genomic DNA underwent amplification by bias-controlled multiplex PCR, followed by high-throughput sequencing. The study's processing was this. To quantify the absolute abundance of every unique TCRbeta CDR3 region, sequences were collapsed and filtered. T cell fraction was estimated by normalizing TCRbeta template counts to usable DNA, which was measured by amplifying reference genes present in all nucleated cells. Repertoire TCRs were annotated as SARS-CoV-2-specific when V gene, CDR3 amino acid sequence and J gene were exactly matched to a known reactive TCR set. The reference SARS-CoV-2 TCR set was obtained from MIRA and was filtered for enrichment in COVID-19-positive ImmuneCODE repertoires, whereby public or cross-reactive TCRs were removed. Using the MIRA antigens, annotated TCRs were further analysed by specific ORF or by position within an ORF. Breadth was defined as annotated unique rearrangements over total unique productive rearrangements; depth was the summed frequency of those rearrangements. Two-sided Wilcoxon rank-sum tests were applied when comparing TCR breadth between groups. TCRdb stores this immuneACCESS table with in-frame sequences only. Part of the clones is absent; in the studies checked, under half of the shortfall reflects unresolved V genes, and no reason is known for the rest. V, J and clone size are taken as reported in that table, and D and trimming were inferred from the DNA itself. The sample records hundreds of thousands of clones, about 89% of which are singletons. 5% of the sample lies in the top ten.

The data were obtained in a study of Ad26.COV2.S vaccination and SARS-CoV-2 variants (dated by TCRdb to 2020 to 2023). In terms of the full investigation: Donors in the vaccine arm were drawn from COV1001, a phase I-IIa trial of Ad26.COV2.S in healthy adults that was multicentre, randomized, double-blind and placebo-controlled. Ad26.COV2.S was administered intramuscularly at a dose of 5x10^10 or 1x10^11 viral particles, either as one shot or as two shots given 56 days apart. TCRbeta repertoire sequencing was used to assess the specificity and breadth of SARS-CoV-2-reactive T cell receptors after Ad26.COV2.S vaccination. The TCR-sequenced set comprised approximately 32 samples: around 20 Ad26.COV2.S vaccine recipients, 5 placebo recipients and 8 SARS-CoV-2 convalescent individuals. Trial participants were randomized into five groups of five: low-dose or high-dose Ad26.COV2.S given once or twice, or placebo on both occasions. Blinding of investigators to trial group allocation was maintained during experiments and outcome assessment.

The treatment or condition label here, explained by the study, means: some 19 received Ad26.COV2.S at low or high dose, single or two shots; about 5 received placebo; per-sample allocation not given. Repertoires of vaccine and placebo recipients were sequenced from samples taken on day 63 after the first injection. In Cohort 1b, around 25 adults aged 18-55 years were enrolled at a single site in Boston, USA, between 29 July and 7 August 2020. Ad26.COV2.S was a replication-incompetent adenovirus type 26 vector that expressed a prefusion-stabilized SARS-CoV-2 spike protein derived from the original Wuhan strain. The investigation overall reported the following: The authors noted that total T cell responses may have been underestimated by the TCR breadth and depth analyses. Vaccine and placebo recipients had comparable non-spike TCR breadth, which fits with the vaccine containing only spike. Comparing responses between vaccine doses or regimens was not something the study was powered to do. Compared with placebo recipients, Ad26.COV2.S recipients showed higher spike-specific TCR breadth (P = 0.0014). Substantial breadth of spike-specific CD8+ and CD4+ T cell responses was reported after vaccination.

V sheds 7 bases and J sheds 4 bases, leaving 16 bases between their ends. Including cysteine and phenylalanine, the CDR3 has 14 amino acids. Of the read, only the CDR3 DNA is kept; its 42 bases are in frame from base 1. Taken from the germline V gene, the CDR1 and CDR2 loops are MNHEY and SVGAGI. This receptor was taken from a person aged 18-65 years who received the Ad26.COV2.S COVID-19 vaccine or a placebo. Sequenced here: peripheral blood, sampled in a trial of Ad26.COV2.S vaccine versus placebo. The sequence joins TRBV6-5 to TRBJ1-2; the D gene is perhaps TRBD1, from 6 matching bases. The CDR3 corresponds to CASNRGSRGYGYTF. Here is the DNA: TGTGCCAGCAACCGAGGATCCAGGGGCTATGGCTACACCTTC.